Given below is one T cell receptor beta chain in context. Its antigen remains unknown. Germline CDR1 SNHLY, CDR2 FYNNEI. This CDR3 is built from 14 residues. UMIs were included in TCR beta cDNA generated by 5'RACE template switching. TCRdb re-called the 5' RACE reads, yielding one record per CDR3 amino acid sequence without DNA. Its table lists a few hundred thousand distinct CDR3 sequences. The data derive from a study of T cells expressing NK-cell markers. On the study more broadly: Obtained from sorted CD3+CD56+NKG2C+, CD3+CD56+NKG2C- and CD3+CD56-NKG2C+ T cells were the TCR beta repertoires. Out of eight donors sequenced, seven tested HCMV-seropositive and the remaining one seronegative. Study-wide results and limits: Roughly six donors had dominant NKG2C+ clonotypes that comprised about 1.0-8% of their CD8+ T cells.

Material: blood T cells: a sorted CD56 or NKG2C T cell subset, CD4+ or CD8+ T cells, or bulk PBMC T cells (not recorded which). This chain links TRBV2 with TRBJ2-5; TCRdb selects TRBD2, and the lack of DNA leaves this call unchecked. The receptor's source is a man aged 18-70 years in good health. CDR3 sequence: CASRQALGPETQYF.